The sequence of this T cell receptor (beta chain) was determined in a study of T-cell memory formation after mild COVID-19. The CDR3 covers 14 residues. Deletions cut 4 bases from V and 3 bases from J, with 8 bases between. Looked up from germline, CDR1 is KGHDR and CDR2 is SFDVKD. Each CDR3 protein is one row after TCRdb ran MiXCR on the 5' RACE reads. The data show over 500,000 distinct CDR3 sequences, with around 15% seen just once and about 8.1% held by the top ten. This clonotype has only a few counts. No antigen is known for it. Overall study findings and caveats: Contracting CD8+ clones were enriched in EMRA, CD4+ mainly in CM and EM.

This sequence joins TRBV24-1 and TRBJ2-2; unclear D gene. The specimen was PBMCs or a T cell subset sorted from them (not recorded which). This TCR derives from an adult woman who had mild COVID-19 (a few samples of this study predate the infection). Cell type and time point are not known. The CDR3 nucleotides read TGTGCCACCAGTGAGACGGTATACACCGGGGAGCTGTTTTTT. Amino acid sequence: CATSETVYTGELFF.